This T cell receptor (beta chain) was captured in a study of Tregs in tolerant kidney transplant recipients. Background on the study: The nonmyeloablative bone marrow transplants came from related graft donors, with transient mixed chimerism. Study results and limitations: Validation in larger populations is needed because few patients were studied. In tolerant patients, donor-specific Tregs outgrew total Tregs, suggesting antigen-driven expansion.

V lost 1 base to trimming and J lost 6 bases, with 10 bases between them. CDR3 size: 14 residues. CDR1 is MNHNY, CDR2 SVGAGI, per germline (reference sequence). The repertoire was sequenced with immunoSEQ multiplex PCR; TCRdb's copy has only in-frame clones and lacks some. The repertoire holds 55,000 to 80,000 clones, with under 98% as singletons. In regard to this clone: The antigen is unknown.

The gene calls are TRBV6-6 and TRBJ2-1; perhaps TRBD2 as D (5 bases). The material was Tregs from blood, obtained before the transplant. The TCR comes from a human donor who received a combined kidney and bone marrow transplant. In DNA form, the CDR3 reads TGTGCCAGCAGTTACTTGAGAGGGATCAATGAGCAGTTCTTC. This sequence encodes CASSYLRGINEQFF.